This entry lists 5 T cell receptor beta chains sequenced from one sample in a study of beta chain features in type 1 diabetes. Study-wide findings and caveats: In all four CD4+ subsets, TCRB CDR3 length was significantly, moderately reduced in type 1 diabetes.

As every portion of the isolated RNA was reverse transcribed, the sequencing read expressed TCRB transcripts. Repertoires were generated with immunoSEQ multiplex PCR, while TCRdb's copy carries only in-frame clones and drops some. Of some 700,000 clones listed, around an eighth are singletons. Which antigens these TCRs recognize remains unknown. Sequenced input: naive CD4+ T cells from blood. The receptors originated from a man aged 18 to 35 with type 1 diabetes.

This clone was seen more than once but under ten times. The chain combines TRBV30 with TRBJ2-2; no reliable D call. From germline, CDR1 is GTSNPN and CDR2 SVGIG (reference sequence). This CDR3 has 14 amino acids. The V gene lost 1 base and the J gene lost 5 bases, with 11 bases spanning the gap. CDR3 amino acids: CAWSEIAETGELFF. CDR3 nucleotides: TGTGCCTGGAGTGAAATAGCCGAGACCGGGGAGCTGTTTTTT.

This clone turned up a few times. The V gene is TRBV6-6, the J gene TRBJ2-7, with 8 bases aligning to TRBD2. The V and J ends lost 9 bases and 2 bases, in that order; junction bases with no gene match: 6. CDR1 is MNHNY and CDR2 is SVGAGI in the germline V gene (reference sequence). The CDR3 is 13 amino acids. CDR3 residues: CASLAGMAYEQYF. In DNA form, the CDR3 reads TGTGCCAGTTTAGCGGGGATGGCCTACGAGCAGTACTTC.

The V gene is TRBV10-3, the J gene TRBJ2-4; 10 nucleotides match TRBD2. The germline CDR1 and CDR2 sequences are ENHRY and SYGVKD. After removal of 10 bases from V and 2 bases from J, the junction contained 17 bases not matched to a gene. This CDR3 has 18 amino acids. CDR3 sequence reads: CATALPERGGRTKNIQYF. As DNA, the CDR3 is TGTGCCACAGCGCTCCCGGAGCGGGGGGGCCGGACCAAAAACATTCAGTACTTC.

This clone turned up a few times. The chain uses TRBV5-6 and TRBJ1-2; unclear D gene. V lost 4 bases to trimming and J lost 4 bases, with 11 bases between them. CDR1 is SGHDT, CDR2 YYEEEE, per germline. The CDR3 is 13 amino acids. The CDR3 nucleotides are TGTGCCAGCAGCCCGGGATGGAGCTATGGCTACACCTTC. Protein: CASSPGWSYGYTF.

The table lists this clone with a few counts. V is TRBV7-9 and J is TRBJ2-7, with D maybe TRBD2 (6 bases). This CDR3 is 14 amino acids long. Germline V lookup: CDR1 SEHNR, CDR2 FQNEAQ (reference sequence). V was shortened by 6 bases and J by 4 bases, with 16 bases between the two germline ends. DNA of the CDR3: TGTGCCAGCAGGAAGGACGCCCGGGGGTACGAGCAGTACTTC. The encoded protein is CASRKDARGYEQYF.